Listed below are T cell receptor beta chains from one sample, sequenced in a study of long-term antiretroviral therapy in people with HIV. Sequencing was performed with immunoSEQ multiplex PCR; in TCRdb, only in-frame clones are kept and a portion is missing. The sample lists about 16,000 clones; around 87% were seen once. The source was unsorted PBMCs, collected 0.7 years before starting antiretroviral therapy. The receptor source for this set is a man aged 45-65 years with HIV. Each CDR3 is given with its conserved first and last residue. The D gene is left open where the match is weak. Clone size appears in some rows only: once, few, many, or a class for an expanded clone.

TRBJ1-2 | TRBD1 | - | TRBV30 | CAWSRGSDYGYTF | TGTGCCTGGAGCAGGGGGTCCGACTATGGCTACACCTTC
TRBJ2-3 | - | - | TRBV4-1 | CASSQDRAITDTQYF | TGCGCCAGCAGCCAAGATAGGGCCATCACAGATACGCAGTATTTT
TRBJ2-3 | - | - | TRBV5-1 | CASSLGGTDTQYF | TGCGCCAGCAGCTTGGGGGGCACAGATACGCAGTATTTT
TRBJ2-7 | TRBD1 | - | TRBV19 | CASSTHSGQGPHEQYF | TGTGCCAGTAGTACGCATTCGGGACAGGGCCCACACGAGCAGTACTTC
TRBJ2-1 | - | - | TRBV14 | CASSQGFSSGDEQFF | TGTGCCAGCAGCCAAGGGTTCTCATCGGGCGATGAGCAGTTCTTC
TRBJ2-5 | - | - | TRBV7-9 | CASSLAETQYF | TGTGCCAGCAGCTTAGCGGAGACCCAGTACTTC
TRBJ1-2 | - | - | TRBV19 | CASSIDLSRDGYTF | TGTGCCAGTAGTATAGATCTAAGTAGAGACGGCTACACCTTC
TRBJ2-1 | - | - | TRBV7-2 | CASSLGQQGGEQFF | TGTGCCAGCAGCTTAGGGCAGCAGGGGGGTGAGCAGTTCTTC
TRBJ2-1 | - | - | TRBV5-4 | CASSGAADRRYSYNEQFF | TGTGCCAGCAGCGGAGCGGCCGACAGGCGATACTCCTACAATGAGCAGTTCTTC
TRBJ1-2 | TRBD1 | - | TRBV15 | CATSRDLRDSEVYGYTF | TGTGCCACCAGCAGAGATCTCCGGGACAGTGAGGTCTATGGCTACACCTTC
TRBJ1-2 | TRBD1 | - | TRBV18 | CASSPGVRGSYGYTF | TGTGCCAGCTCACCGGGGGTCAGGGGGTCTTATGGCTACACCTTC
TRBJ1-2 | - | - | TRBV9 | CASSFRTLSTDGYTF | TGTGCCAGCAGCTTTCGGACCCTTTCGACGGATGGCTACACCTTC
TRBJ2-5 | TRBD2 | - | TRBV5-1 | CASSLGLRTSGGEETQYF | TGCGCCAGCAGCTTGGGTCTTCGGACTAGCGGGGGGGAAGAGACCCAGTACTTC
TRBJ1-1 | - | - | TRBV19 | CASIDKGGATEAFF | TGTGCCAGTATAGATAAAGGGGGTGCCACTGAAGCTTTCTTT
TRBJ2-7 | TRBD1 | - | TRBV29-1 | CSASGGYEQYF | TGCAGCGCCTCAGGGGGCTACGAGCAGTACTTC
TRBJ2-1 | TRBD2 | once | TRBV18 | CASSLSLADYNEQFF | TGTGCCAGCTCACTGTCCCTAGCGGATTACAATGAGCAGTTCTTC
TRBJ2-7 | TRBD2 | - | TRBV5-5 | CASSLYGGSSYEQYF | TGTGCCAGCAGCTTGTACGGGGGGAGCTCCTACGAGCAGTACTTC
TRBJ1-1 | - | - | TRBV2 | CASRPGHMMNTEAFF | TGTGCCAGCAGACCGGGACACATGATGAACACTGAAGCTTTCTTT